This T cell receptor beta chain was sequenced during a study of blood T cell repertoires in COVID-19. Turning to the study itself: The analysed material was cDNA or gDNA that came from T cells, B-cell-depleted T cells, or PBMCs.

Profiled with immunoSEQ multiplex PCR; TCRdb holds only in-frame clones, not every one. The sample includes under 400,000 clones, more than 70% of them seen just once. Germline CDR1 MNHNS, CDR2 SASEGT. The V end lost 1 base, the J end lost 8 bases, and 11 bases lay between the germline ends. This CDR3 is 13 amino acids long. The V call is TRBV6-1, the J call TRBJ1-1; maybe TRBD1 (5 bases). This clonotype was obtained from a woman in her fifties or sixties with COVID-19, enrolled during active disease. The specimen was peripheral blood. Written as DNA, the CDR3 is TGTGCCAGCAGTGAAGAACGGGGGGAGGAAGCTTTCTTT. It translates to CASSEERGEEAFF.